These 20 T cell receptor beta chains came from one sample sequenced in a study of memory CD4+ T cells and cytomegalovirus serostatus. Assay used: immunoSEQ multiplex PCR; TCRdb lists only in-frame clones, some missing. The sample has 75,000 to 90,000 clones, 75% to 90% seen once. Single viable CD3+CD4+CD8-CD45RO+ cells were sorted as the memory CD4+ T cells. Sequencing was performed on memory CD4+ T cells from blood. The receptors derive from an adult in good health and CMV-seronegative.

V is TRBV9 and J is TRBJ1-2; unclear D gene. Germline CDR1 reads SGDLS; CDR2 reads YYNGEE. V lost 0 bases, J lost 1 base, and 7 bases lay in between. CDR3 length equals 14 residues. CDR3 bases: TGTGCCAGCAGCGTAGCTCTGGGTAACTATGGCTACACCTTC. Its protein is CASSVALGNYGYTF.

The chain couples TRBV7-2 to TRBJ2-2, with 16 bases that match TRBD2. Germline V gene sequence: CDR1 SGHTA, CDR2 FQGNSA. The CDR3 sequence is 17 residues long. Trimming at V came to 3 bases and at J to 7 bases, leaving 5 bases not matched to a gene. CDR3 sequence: CASSLGLAGGLRGELFF. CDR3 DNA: TGTGCCAGCAGCTTGGGACTAGCGGGGGGGTTGCGCGGGGAGCTGTTTTTT.

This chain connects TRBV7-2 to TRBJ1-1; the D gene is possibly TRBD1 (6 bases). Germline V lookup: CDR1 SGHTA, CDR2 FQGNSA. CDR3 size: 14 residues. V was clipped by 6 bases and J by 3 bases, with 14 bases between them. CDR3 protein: CASRHTGLDTEAFF. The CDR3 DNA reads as TGTGCCAGCAGACATACAGGGCTGGACACTGAAGCTTTCTTT.

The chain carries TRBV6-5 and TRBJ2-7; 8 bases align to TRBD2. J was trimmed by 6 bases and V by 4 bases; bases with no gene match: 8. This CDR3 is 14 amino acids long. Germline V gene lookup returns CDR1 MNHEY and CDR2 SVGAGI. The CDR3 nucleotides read TGTGCCAGCAGTTCCGGGACTAGATCATCCGAGCAGTACTTC. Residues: CASSSGTRSSEQYF.

Here the CDR3 reads CASSTLKGELFF. In DNA, the CDR3 is TGTGCCAGCAGCACCCTTAAAGGGGAGCTGTTTTTT. This sequence joins TRBV11-1 and TRBJ2-2; no clear D gene. Between the trimmed V and J ends, which lost 5 bases and 8 bases, there was a span of 9 bases. The CDR3 runs 12 residues. Germline-derived CDR1 and CDR2 are SGHAT and FQDESV (reference sequence).

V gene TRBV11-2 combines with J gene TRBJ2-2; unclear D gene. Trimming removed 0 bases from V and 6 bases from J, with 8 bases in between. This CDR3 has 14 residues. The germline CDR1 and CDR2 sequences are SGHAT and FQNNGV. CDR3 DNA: TGTGCCAGCAGCTTAGAAAGGTGGTCCGGGGAGCTGTTTTTT. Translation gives CASSLERWSGELFF.

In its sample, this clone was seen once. The CDR3 is CASSSGGGGNSPLHF. As DNA, the CDR3 is TGTGCCAGCAGCTCGGGAGGGGGCGGCAATTCACCCCTCCACTTT. The V call is TRBV7-6, the J call TRBJ1-6; 7 bases line up with TRBD1. This CDR3 is 15 amino acids long. V shed 4 bases, J shed 7 bases, and the junction held 7 bases outside the gene matches. From germline, CDR1 is SGHVS and CDR2 FNYEAQ.

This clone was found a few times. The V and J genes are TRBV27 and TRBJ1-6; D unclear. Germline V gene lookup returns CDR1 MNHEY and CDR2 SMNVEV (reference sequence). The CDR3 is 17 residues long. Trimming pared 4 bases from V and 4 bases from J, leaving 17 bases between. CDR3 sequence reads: CASSSGGSDVYNSPLHF. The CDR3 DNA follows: TGTGCCAGCAGTTCGGGAGGGAGTGACGTTTATAATTCACCCCTCCACTTT.

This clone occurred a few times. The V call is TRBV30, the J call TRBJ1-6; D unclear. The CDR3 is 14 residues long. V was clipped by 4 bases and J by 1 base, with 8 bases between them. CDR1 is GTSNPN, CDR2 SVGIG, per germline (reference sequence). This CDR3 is CAWTSRSYNSPLHF. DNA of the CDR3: TGTGCCTGGACCAGCCGTTCCTATAATTCACCCCTCCACTTT.

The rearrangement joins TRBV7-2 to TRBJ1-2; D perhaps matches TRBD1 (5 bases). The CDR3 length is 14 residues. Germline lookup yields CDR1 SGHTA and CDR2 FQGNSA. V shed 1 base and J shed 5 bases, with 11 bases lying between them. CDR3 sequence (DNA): TGTGCCAGCAGCTTAGGGGGGACTCCTTATGGCTACACCTTC. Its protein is CASSLGGTPYGYTF.

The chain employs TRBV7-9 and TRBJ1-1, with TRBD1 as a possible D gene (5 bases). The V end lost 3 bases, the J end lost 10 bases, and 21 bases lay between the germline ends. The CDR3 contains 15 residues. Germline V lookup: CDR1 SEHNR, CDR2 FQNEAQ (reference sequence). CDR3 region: CASSLLGQGAGGAFF. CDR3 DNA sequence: TGTGCCAGCAGCTTGCTTGGGCAGGGTGCAGGAGGAGCTTTCTTT.

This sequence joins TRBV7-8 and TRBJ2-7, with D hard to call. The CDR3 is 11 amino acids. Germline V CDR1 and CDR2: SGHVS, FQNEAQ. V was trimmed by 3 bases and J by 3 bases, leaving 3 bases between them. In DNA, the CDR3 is TGTGCCAGCAGCTTGCACTACGAGCAGTACTTC. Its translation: CASSLHYEQYF.

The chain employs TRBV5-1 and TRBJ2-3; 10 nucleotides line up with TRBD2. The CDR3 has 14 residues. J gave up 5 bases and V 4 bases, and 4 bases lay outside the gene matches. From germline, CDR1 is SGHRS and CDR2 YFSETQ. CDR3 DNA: TGCGCCAGCAGCAATAGCGGGGGGAAAGATACGCAGTATTTT. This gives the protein CASSNSGGKDTQYF.

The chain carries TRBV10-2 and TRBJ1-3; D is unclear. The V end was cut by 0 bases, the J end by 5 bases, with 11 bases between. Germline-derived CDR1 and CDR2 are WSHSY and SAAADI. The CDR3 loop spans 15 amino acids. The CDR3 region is CASSESSGRRNTIYF. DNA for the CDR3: TGCGCCAGCAGTGAGTCTTCTGGCAGAAGAAACACCATATATTTT.

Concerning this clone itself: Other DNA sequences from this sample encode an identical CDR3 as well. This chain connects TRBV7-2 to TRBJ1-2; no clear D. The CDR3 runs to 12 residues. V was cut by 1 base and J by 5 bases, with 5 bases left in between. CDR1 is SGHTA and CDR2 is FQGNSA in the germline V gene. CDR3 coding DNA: TGTGCCAGCAGCTTAGTCAGTTATGGCTACACCTTC. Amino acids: CASSLVSYGYTF.

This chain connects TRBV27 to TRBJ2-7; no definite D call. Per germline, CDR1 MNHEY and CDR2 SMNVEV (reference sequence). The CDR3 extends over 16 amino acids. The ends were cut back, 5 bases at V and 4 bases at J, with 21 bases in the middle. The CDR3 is CASSPRAPTHTYEQYF. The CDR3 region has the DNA TGTGCCAGCAGTCCAAGGGCACCGACCCATACTTACGAGCAGTACTTC.

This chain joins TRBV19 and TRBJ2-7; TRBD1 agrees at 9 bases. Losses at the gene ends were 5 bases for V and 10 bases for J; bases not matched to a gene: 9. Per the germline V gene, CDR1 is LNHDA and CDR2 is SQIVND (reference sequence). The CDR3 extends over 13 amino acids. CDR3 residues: CASSLNRDREQYF. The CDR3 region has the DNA TGTGCCAGTAGTCTCAACCGGGACAGGGAACAGTACTTC.

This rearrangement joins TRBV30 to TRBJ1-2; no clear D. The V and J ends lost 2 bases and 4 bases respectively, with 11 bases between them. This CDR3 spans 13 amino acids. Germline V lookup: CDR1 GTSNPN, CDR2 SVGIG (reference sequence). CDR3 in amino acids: CAWSTGLGYGYTF. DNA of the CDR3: TGTGCCTGGAGTACCGGGTTAGGCTATGGCTACACCTTC.

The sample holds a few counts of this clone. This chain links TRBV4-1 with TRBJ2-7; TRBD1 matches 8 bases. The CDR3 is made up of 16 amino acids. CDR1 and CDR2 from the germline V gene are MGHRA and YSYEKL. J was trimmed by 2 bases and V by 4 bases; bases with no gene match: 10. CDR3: CASSLGDRMYAYEQYF. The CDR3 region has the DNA TGCGCCAGCAGCCTAGGGGACAGGATGTATGCCTACGAGCAGTACTTC.

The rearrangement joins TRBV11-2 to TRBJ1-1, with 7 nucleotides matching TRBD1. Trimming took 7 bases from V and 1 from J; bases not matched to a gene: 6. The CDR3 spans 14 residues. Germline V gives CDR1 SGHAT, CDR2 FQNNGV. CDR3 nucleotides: TGTGCCAGCAACTCCAGACAGGGGAACACTGAAGCTTTCTTT. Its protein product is CASNSRQGNTEAFF.